These 12 T cell receptor beta chains originate from one sample sequenced in a study of Ad26.COV2.S vaccination and SARS-CoV-2 variants (dated by TCRdb to the early 2020s). The time point tag for this specimen amounts to: individuals recovered from natural SARS-CoV-2 infection. The library was produced with the immunoSEQ multiplex PCR assay. TCRdb holds this immuneACCESS table with in-frame rearrangements only. Some clones are missing; in checked studies, unresolved V genes explain under half, and the rest has no known cause. The sample table records some 350,000 clones; approximately 90% of these occur just once. Jointly, the top ten make up 3.9% of the sample. This sample comprised peripheral blood, obtained after recovery from COVID-19. The receptors were gathered from a human donor who had recovered from COVID-19.

The chain recombines TRBV6-4 with TRBJ2-2; D is possibly TRBD1 or TRBD2 (5 bases each). This CDR3 contains 15 residues. Trimming shortened V by 3 bases and J by 4 bases, and 12 bases separated the two germline ends. Germline CDR1 and CDR2: MRHNA and SNTAGT. As DNA, the CDR3 is TGTGCCAGCAGTGAGGACGGGGCGGCCACCGGGGAGCTGTTTTTT. Its protein is CASSEDGAATGELFF.

The rearrangement joins TRBV10-3 to TRBJ1-1; TRBD1 matches at 7 bases. CDR1 and CDR2 from the germline V gene are ENHRY and SYGVKD. CDR3 length: 15 amino acids. V lost 4 bases and J lost 0; bases outside the gene matches: 5. Written as DNA, the CDR3 is TGTGCCATCAGTGGGACAGGCGTCATGAACACTGAAGCTTTCTTT. It yields the protein CAISGTGVMNTEAFF.

This chain links TRBV20-1 with TRBJ1-1, with D possibly being TRBD1 (5 bases). The CDR3 is 15 amino acids. Germline CDR1 and CDR2: DFQATT and SNEGSKA (reference sequence). Between the trimmed V and J ends, which lost 3 bases and 11 bases, there was a span of 25 bases. CDR3 DNA sequence: TGCAGTGCTAGTACTGAAATGAGGGGCGCACGCGAGGCTTTCTTT. It is translated as CSASTEMRGAREAFF.

This clone was seen a few times. The sample carries other DNA sequences with the same CDR3. The chain is built from TRBV12-3 or TRBV12-4 and TRBJ1-2; D is unresolved. This CDR3 region has 13 residues. V was trimmed by 1 base and J by 2 bases, leaving 5 bases between them. CDR3 sequence (DNA): TGTGCCAGCAGTTTAGGGCAGAACTATGGCTACACCTTC. Protein: CASSLGQNYGYTF.

This clone was seen only once. The V and J genes are TRBV5-6 and TRBJ1-2; 8 bases are shared with TRBD1. CDR1 is SGHDT and CDR2 is YYEEEE in the germline V gene. V shed 0 bases, J shed 4 bases, and the junction held 5 bases outside the gene matches. This CDR3 comprises 15 residues. For the CDR3, the DNA is TGTGCCAGCAGCTTGGATAGAGGACAGGGCTATGGCTACACCTTC. This gives the protein CASSLDRGQGYGYTF.

This chain uses TRBV25-1 with TRBJ1-4; D is ambiguous. Germline CDR1 and CDR2: MGHDK and SYGVNS. The CDR3 is 17 residues long. V was pared by 8 bases and J by 0 bases, with 19 bases between. DNA for the CDR3: TGTGCCAGCCCCTATCTCAGCCCTTCGGCAACTAATGAAAAACTGTTTTTT. Amino acids: CASPYLSPSATNEKLFF.

This rearrangement joins TRBV13 to TRBJ2-5, with unresolved D. The CDR3 is 13 residues long. With 2 bases removed from V and 1 base from J, the gap between germline ends came to 5 bases. Germline V gene sequence: CDR1 PRHDT, CDR2 FYEKMQ (reference sequence). The CDR3, as DNA: TGTGCCAGCAGCTTACACCCCCAAGAGACCCAGTACTTC. It specifies CASSLHPQETQYF.

The chain couples TRBV9 to TRBJ2-3; 15 positions agree with TRBD2. Trimming removed 4 bases from V and 3 bases from J; junction bases left unmatched: 6. CDR1 is SGDLS and CDR2 is YYNGEE in the germline V gene. The CDR3 consists of 17 residues. CDR3 in amino acids: CASSSGLAGGRTDTQYF. CDR3 nucleotide sequence: TGTGCCAGCAGCTCCGGACTAGCGGGGGGGCGGACAGATACGCAGTATTTT.

The rearrangement links TRBV7-8 to TRBJ2-3; tentatively, D is TRBD1 (6 bases). The CDR3 spans 14 residues. V was cut by 5 bases and J by 5 bases, with 14 bases left in between. Germline V gene sequence: CDR1 SGHVS, CDR2 FQNEAQ. The CDR3 sequence: CASSRLGARDTQYF. DNA of the CDR3: TGTGCCAGCAGCCGGCTGGGGGCGAGAGATACGCAGTATTTT.

The chain joins TRBV29-1 to TRBJ2-7; D perhaps matches TRBD2 (5 bases). Trimming removed 3 bases at V and 6 bases at J, with 18 bases between. Per germline, CDR1 SQVTM and CDR2 ANQGSEA. The CDR3 covers 14 residues. Here the CDR3 reads CSVEAGRPSAEQYF. The CDR3 DNA follows: TGCAGCGTTGAGGCGGGCAGACCCTCCGCCGAGCAGTACTTC.

The CDR3 bases are TGTGCCAGCAGCCAAGGCTCCCCAGGGGGGGCGTCCGGAAACACCATATATTTT. Its translation: CASSQGSPGGASGNTIYF. The chain couples TRBV3-1 (or the pseudogene TRBV3-2) to TRBJ1-3; 7 bases map to TRBD1. V shed 1 base, J shed 4 bases, and the junction held 13 bases outside the gene matches. Germline values: CDR1 LGHDT, CDR2 YNNKEL (reference sequence). The CDR3 length is 18 residues.

This chain connects TRBV5-1 to TRBJ2-7; 8 positions match TRBD1. The CDR3 length is 15 residues. Looked up from germline, CDR1 is SGHRS and CDR2 is YFSETQ. The V segment lost 4 bases and the J segment 2 bases; nucleotides outside the gene matches: 8. CDR3: CASSRAGQVPYEQYF. The CDR3 bases are TGCGCCAGCAGCAGGGCGGGACAGGTTCCCTACGAGCAGTACTTC.